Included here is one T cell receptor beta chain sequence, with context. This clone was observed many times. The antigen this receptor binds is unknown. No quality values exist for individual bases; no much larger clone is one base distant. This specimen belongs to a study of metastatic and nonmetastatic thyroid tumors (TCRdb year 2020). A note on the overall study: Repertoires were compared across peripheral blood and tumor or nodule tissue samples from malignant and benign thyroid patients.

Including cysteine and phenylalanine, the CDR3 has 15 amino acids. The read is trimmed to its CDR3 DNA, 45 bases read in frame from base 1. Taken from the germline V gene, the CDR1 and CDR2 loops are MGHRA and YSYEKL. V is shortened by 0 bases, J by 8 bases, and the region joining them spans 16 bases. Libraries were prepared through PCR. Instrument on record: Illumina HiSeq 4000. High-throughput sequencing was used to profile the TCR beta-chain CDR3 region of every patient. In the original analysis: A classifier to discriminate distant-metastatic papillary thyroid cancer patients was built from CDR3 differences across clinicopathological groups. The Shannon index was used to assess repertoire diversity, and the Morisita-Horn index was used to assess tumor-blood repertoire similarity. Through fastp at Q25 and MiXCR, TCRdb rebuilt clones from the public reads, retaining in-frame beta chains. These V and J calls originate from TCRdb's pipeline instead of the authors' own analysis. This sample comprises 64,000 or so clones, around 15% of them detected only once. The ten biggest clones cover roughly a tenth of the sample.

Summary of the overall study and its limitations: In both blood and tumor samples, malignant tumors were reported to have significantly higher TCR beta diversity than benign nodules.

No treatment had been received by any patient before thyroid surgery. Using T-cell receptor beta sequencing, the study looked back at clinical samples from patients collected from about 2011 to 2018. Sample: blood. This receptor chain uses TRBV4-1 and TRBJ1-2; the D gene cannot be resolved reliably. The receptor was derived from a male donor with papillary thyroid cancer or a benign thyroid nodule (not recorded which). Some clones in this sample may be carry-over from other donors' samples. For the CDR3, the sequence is CASSQESRPPRGYTF. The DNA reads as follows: TGCGCCAGCAGCCAAGAGAGTCGCCCCCCTCGCGGCTACACCTTC.